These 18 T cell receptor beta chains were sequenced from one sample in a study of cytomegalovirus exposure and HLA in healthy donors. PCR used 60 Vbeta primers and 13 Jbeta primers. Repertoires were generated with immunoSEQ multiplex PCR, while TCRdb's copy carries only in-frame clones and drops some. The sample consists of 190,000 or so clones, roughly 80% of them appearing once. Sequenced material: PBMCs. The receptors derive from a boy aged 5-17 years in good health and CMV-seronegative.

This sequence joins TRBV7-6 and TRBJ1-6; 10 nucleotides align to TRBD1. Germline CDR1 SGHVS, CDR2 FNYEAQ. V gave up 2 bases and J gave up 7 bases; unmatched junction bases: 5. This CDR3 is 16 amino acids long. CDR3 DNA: TGTGCCAGCAGCTTACACCCGGGACAGGGGAATTCACCCCTCCACTTT. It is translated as CASSLHPGQGNSPLHF. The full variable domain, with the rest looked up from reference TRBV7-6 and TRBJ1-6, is GAGVSQSPRYKVTKRGQDVALRCDPISGHVSLYWYRQALGQGPEFLTYFNYEAQQDKSGLPNDRFSAERPEGSISTLTIQRTEQRDSAMYRCASSLHPGQGNSPLHFGNGTRLTVT.

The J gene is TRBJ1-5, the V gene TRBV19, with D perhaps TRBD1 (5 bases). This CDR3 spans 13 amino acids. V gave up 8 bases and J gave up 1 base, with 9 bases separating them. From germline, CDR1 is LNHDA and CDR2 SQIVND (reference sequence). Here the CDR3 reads CASGDRSNQPQHF. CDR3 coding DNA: TGTGCCAGTGGCGACAGAAGCAATCAGCCCCAGCATTTT.

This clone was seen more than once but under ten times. The DNA for the CDR3 is TGTGCCAGCAGCCCCCTGGGCAGGTCCGCATCCTACGAGCAGTACTTC. Translated, it gives CASSPLGRSASYEQYF. This sequence joins TRBV5-6 and TRBJ2-7; D is undetermined. V lost 4 bases, J lost 1 base, and 18 bases lay in between. Germline CDR1 SGHDT, CDR2 YYEEEE. There are 16 residues in the CDR3.

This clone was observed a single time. CDR3 region: CATREGAYTDTQYF. CDR3 coding DNA: TGTGCCACCCGCGAGGGAGCGTACACAGATACGCAGTATTTT. The V and J genes are TRBV15 and TRBJ2-3; tentatively, D is TRBD2 (5 bases). The germline CDR1 and CDR2 sequences are LNHNV and YYDKDF (reference sequence). The CDR3 extends over 14 amino acids. Trimming stripped 8 bases from V and 2 bases from J, with 14 bases between.

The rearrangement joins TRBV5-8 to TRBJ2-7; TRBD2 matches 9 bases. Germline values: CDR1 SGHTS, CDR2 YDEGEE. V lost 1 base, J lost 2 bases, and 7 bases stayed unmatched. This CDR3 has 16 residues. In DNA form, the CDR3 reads TGTGCCAGCAGCTTGCCCGGGCTAGCGGGGACCTACGAGCAGTACTTC. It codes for CASSLPGLAGTYEQYF.

DNA of the CDR3: TGTGCCAGCAGGGGACAGGGGGCACGGCAGTTCTTC. Its translation: CASRGQGARQFF. The chain employs TRBV2 and TRBJ2-1; 12 nucleotides line up with TRBD1. J was trimmed by 12 bases and V by 6 bases; bases with no gene match: 3. CDR1 and CDR2 (germline): SNHLY, FYNNEI. This CDR3 is 12 amino acids long.

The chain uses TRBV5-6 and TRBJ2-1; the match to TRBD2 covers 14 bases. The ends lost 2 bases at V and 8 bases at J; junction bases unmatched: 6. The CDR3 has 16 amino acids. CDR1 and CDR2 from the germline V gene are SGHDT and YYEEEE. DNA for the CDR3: TGTGCCAGCAGCTTCGACGGACTAGCGGGAGGCCATGAGCAGTTCTTC. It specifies CASSFDGLAGGHEQFF.

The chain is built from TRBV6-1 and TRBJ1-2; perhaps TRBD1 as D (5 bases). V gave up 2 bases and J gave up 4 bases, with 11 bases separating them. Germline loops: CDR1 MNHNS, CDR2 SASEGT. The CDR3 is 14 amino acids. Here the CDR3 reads CASSELQGGYGYTF. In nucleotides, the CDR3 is TGTGCCAGCAGTGAACTGCAGGGAGGCTATGGCTACACCTTC.

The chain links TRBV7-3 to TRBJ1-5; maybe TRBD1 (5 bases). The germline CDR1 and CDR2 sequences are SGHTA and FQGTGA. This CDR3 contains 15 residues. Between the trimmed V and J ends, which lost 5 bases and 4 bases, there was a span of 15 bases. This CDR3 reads CASSLTGGENQPQHF. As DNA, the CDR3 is TGTGCCAGCAGCCTCACGGGGGGGGAAAATCAGCCCCAGCATTTT.

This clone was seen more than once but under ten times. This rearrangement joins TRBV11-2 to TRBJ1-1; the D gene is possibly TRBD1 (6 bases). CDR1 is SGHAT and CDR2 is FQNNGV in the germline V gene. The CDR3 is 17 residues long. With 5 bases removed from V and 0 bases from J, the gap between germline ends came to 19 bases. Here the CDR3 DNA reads TGTGCCAGCAGCCAACCGGGACACGGAGTGATGAACACTGAAGCTTTCTTT. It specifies CASSQPGHGVMNTEAFF.

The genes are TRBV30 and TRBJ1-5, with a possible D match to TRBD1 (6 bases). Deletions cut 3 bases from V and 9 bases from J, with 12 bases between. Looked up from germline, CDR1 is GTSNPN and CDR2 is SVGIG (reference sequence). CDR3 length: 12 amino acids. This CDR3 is CAWSARGWPQHF. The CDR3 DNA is TGTGCCTGGAGCGCCAGGGGATGGCCCCAGCATTTT.

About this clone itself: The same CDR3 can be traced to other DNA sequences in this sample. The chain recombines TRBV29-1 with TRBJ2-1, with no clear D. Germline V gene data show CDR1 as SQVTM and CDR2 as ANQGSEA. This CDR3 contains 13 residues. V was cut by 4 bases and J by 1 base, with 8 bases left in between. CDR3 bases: TGCAGCGTTGGGCTAGGTTCCTACAATGAGCAGTTCTTC. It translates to CSVGLGSYNEQFF.

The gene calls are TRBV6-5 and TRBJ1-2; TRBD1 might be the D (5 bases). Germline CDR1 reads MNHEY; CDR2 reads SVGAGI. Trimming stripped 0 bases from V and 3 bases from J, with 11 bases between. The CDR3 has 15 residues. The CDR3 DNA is TGTGCCAGCAGTTACTCTCGGGCCAGGGACTATGGCTACACCTTC. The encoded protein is CASSYSRARDYGYTF.

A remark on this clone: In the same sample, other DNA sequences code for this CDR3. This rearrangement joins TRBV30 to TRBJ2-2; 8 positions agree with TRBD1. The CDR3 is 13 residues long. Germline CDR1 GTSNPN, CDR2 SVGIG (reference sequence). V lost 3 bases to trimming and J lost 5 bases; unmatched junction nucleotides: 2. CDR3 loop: CAWRTGGTGELFF. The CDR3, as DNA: TGTGCCTGGAGAACAGGGGGGACCGGGGAGCTGTTTTTT.

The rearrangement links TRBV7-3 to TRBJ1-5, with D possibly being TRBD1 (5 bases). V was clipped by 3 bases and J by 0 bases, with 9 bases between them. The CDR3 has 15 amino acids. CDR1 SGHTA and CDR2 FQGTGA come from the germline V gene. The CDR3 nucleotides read TGTGCCAGCAGCTTGACAGCAAATAGCAATCAGCCCCAGCATTTT. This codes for CASSLTANSNQPQHF.

This CDR3 is CASRPSGGQETQYF. Written as DNA, the CDR3 is TGTGCCAGCAGGCCGAGCGGGGGGCAAGAGACCCAGTACTTC. V and J are TRBV7-8 and TRBJ2-5; the match to TRBD2 covers 9 bases. This CDR3 is built from 14 residues. V lost 6 bases, J lost 2 bases, and 4 bases stayed unmatched. CDR1 and CDR2 (germline): SGHVS, FQNEAQ.

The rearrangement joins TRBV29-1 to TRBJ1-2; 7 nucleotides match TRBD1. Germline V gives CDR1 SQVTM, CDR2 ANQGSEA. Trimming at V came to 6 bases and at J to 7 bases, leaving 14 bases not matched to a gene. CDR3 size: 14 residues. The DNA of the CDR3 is TGCAGCGTCCTCACAACGACAGGGTGGAGTGGCTACACCTTC. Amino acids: CSVLTTTGWSGYTF.

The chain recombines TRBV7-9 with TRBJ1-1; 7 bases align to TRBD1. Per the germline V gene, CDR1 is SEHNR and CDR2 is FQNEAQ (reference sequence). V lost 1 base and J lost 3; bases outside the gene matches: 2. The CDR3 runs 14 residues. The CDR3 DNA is TGTGCCAGCAGCTTAGGCAGGGGGTACACTGAAGCTTTCTTT. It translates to CASSLGRGYTEAFF.